Sequencing of this T cell receptor beta chain was carried out in a study of shared clonotypes between healthy human individuals. Overall study: Samples came from two female and a few male donors aged 18 to 49. Study-level results: Sequencing depth was predicted to influence how clonotypes are shared among donors. Few donors limited the genetic and exposure-history diversity represented.

On this clone itself: Its antigen remains unidentified.

Repertoires were generated with immunoSEQ multiplex PCR, while TCRdb's copy carries only in-frame clones and drops some. Counted here are hundreds of thousands of clones, 95% occurring once; the ten biggest clones make up over 0.1%. This CDR3 region has 12 residues. CDR1 is MDHEN and CDR2 is SYDVKM in the germline V gene. Trimming cost V 3 bases and J 14 bases; bases outside gene matches: 5. Naive CD8 cells were CD45RO-negative, positively selected for CCR7, excluding terminally differentiated effector memory CD45RA+ cells. Sequenced input: naive CD8+ T cells sorted from blood. This TCR came from a woman aged 25-40 years in good health. V gene TRBV28 combines with J gene TRBJ2-2, with TRBD2 matching over 8 bases. The CDR3 sequence is CASSFPRGGLFF. CDR3 coding DNA: TGTGCCAGCAGTTTCCCCCGGGGGGGACTGTTTTTT.